One and the same sample provided the 5 T cell receptor beta chains below, sequenced in a study of cytomegalovirus exposure and HLA in healthy donors. Researchers ran the PCR with 60 Vbeta and 13 Jbeta primers. This table comes from immunoSEQ multiplex PCR, and its TCRdb copy is limited to in-frame clones, with some not included. The repertoire holds 150,000 to 200,000 clones, with 70% to 85% as singletons. Specimen: PBMCs. The receptor source for this set is a woman aged 40-49 years in good health and CMV-seronegative.

This chain joins TRBV7-2 and TRBJ2-7, with a possible D match to TRBD1 (5 bases). V lost 1 base and J lost 6, with 16 bases in between. The CDR3 sequence is 15 residues long. Per germline, CDR1 SGHTA and CDR2 FQGNSA. DNA of the CDR3: TGTGCCAGCAGCTTAGGACAGAGTCGGGTCGGCGAGCAGTACTTC. It is translated as CASSLGQSRVGEQYF.

CDR3 in DNA: TGTGCCAGCAGCCAAACAGGGGGCCCTGGAAACACCATATATTTT. It translates to CASSQTGGPGNTIYF. The chain recombines TRBV27 with TRBJ1-3; 9 bases map to TRBD1. CDR3 size: 15 residues. Germline CDR1 and CDR2: MNHEY and SMNVEV (reference sequence). V was clipped by 6 bases and J by 2 bases; unmatched bases: 5.

J is TRBJ2-7 and V is TRBV28; 12 nucleotides agree with TRBD2. The J segment lost 5 bases and the V segment lost 5 bases, leaving 7 bases of the junction unmatched. Germline V gene lookup returns CDR1 MDHEN and CDR2 SYDVKM. The CDR3 totals 15 residues. CDR3 nucleotide sequence: TGTGCCAGCAGTCCAACGGGACTAGCGGGCCACGAGCAGTACTTC. This encodes CASSPTGLAGHEQYF.

The chain carries TRBV5-6 and TRBJ1-2; TRBD1 aligns across 7 bases. This CDR3 is 15 amino acids long. J lost 3 bases, V lost 5 bases, and 10 bases had no gene match. Per germline, CDR1 SGHDT and CDR2 YYEEEE. The CDR3 DNA is TGTGCCAGCAGTTTGAAGCCGGGACAGTACTATGGCTACACCTTC. Protein: CASSLKPGQYYGYTF.

The chain employs TRBV18 and TRBJ1-5, with D perhaps matching TRBD1 (5 bases). The length of the CDR3 is 15 residues. The germline gives CDR1 KGHSH, CDR2 LQKENI. V was cut by 2 bases and J by 2 bases, with 10 bases left in between. The CDR3 sequence: CASSPTREGNQPQHF. The DNA of the CDR3 is TGTGCCAGCTCACCAACCAGGGAGGGCAATCAGCCCCAGCATTTT.